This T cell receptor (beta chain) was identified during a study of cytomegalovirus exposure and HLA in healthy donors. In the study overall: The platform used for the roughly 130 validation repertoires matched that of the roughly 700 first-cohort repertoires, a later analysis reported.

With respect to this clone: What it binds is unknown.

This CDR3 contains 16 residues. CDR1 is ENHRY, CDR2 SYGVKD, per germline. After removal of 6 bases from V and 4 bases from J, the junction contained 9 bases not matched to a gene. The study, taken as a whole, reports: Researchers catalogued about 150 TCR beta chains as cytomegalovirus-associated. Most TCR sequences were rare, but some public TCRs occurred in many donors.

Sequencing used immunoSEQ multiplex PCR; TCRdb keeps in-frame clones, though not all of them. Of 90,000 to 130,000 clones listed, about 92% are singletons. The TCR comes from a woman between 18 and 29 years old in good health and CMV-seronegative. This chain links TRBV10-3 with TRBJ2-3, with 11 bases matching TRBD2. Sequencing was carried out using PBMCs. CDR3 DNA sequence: TGTGCCATCAGCCCCTTAGCGGGAGGGAAGGCAGATACGCAGTATTTT. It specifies CAISPLAGGKADTQYF.